This paragraph reports one T cell receptor (beta chain). Its antigen is not known. This sample is drawn from a study of cytomegalovirus exposure and HLA in healthy donors. Study-level results: According to reports, the classifier identified cytomegalovirus status with high specificity and sensitivity.

The germline V gene encodes CDR1 PRHDT and CDR2 FYEKMQ (reference sequence). The CDR3 loop spans 15 amino acids. Trimming left V 7 bases short and J 4 bases short, with 14 bases between. Some clones are missing from TCRdb's copy, which holds only in-frame ones; the method was immunoSEQ multiplex PCR. The sample has over 70,000 clones; roughly 94% are singletons. From the roughly 120-subject validation cohort, which was separate from the roughly 620-subject first cohort, the donors were drawn. V usage is TRBV13 and J usage is TRBJ1-6, with D tentatively TRBD1 (5 bases). The sample consisted of PBMCs. The source of this sequence is a woman between 18 and 29 years old in good health and CMV-seronegative. The CDR3 sequence is CASIMAGGYNSPLHF. The CDR3 nucleotides are TGTGCCAGCATCATGGCGGGGGGGTATAATTCACCCCTCCACTTT.